This record looks at one T cell receptor (beta chain) sequence and its context. There is no known antigen for this receptor. Nothing much larger sits one base from this clone, and base qualities are not available. The immunoSEQ hsTCRB v3.0 assay was used at survey level resolution for TRB variable region sequencing. A depth of roughly 35,000-55,000 T-cell genomes per sample was targeted for TRB sequencing. An Illumina MiSeq with a v3 150-cycle kit was used to sequence the pooled TRB libraries. The original methods were these. Repertoire analysis was performed in R inside a reproducible Nextflow workflow that covered QC, data transformation and analysis. Custom analyses were implemented in LymphoSeq2, an R package for AIRR-Seq data exploration. A few samples that produced fewer than 5000 total TRB sequences were removed, so some 190 HIV repertoires were analyzed. Among the approximately 180 retained HIV repertoires, 55 to 65 were collected before ART initiation and 129 were collected after ART initiation. Repertoires were downsampled to 5000 TRB nucleotide sequences, with summary statistics averaged over 100 downsampling iterations. The analysis kept only TRB sequences whose CDR3 regions were at least seven amino acids long. Two measures captured diversity: a Shannon entropy-derived clonality score and the Gini coefficient. In the repertoire networks, any two of the top 5000 CDR3 amino acid sequences were linked whenever the two sequences differed by an edit distance of one. GLIPH2 predicted antigen specificity groups and MHC restriction for TRB CDR3 amino acid sequences. Known CMV, EBV, HIV or tissue antigen associations were flagged by matching CDR3 amino acid sequences against VDJdb and McPAS-TCR. Pre-ART, post-ART and control groups were compared with Wilcoxon signed-rank tests and Holm-Bonferroni correction. Held by TCRdb, this immuneACCESS table contains in-frame sequences only and omits some clones. Under half of the omission traces to an unresolved V gene where checked; the cause of the rest is unknown. V and J calls and clone size come straight from that table; D and trimming were deduced from the DNA. The sample contains 16,000 or so clones, about 85% of them found a single time. Roughly 4.8% of the sample is held by the ten biggest clonotypes.

The data are from a study of long-term antiretroviral therapy in people with HIV (dated 2022 in TCRdb). About the investigation overall: The earliest samples were collected about a decade before the 2015 WHO recommendation for immediate ART, when ART was typically delayed until CD4 counts fell. Whether ART initiation and durable HIV suppression were associated with changes in peripheral blood TRB repertoire composition and diversity was tested in a retrospective serial study. The cohort contributed about 180 cryopreserved PBMC samples from about 29 adults with confirmed HIV infection, collected serially over a mean of around 6 years (range 1-12). About 40% of the roughly 30 participants with HIV were female. No cross-contamination during QIAcube processing was seen in test extractions of a monoclonal T-cell line run alongside 33 polyclonal samples.

The research as a whole found: Because cell numbers in pre-ART samples were limited, unsorted PBMC were profiled instead of sorted CD4+ and CD8+ T cells. Compared with controls, HIV repertoires had narrower CDR3 length ranges, and the network structure pointed to an antigen-experienced repertoire that shifted only slightly toward naive after ART. The samples span the years 2004 to 2017, and the ART regimens used at that time may not be as effective as current regimens. Expanded TRB clones identified before ART initiation dominated the repertoire at all time points, although this dominance fluctuated and declined in many PLHIV after ART. Owing to limited PBMC availability, only the TCR beta chain was sequenced, without alpha chain pairing. Inferences about post-ART repertoire changes are limited because no data were available on ART adherence, viral resistance or therapy changes. ART initiation was associated with a significant increase in TRB diversity, but diversity stayed significantly below transplant donor controls even after long-term ART.

Inclusion was restricted to participants for whom at least one PBMC sample before ART initiation and at least two post-ART samples were available. Treatment was received in the United States of America by all participants with HIV. Before DNA extraction, cryopreserved samples of roughly 0.95-10 million PBMC were thawed and washed. At the time of the earliest PBMC sample, participants with HIV were aged between roughly 20 and 55 years. PBMC samples were contributed by each participant from 1-4 timepoints before ART initiation and 2-8 timepoints after ART initiation, with a median of 7 samples. For every participant, serial HIV viral load, CD4+ T-cell count, ART history and demographic data were obtained. A Qiagen kit on a QIAcube was used to extract genomic DNA from unsorted PBMC, with samples processed in batches of 12. The germline V gene (reference sequence) sets CDR1 to LNHDA and CDR2 to SQIVND. V and J are trimmed by 6 bases and 5 bases, and the gene matches miss 10 bases of the junction. The CDR3, from cysteine to phenylalanine, totals 16 residues. The CDR3 DNA has 48 bases and is translated from base 1.

This clonotype originated in a woman in her thirties or forties with HIV. Recombination connected TRBV19 to TRBJ2-1; TRBD2 fits 10 bases in the junction. Sequences were derived from unsorted PBMCs, sampled 0.5 years after starting antiretroviral therapy. At the DNA level, the sequence is TGTGCCAGTAGCCCCCCCGGACTAGCGGAGAACAATGAGCAGTTCTTC. The translation is CASSPPGLAENNEQFF.